This TCR beta chain was observed in a study of blood T cell repertoires in COVID-19. On the study more broadly: The United States, Italy and Spain supplied acute and convalescent COVID-19 samples. The analysed material was cDNA or gDNA that came from T cells, B-cell-depleted T cells, or PBMCs.

V trimming: 1 base; J trimming: 6 bases; junction bases outside the gene matches: 3. Germline-derived CDR1 and CDR2 are MDHEN and SYDVKM. This CDR3 contains 13 residues. Authors' methods: For nucleated cells, counts were estimated from reference gene primer amplification. Assay: immunoSEQ multiplex PCR; the TCRdb copy retains only in-frame clones and omits some. V, J and clone size are those of that table, while D and trimming were read from the DNA. The table has 210,000 or so clones, 90% seen once. This chain connects TRBV28 to TRBJ2-7; the match to TRBD1 covers 7 bases. This sequence originates from a man aged 45-65 years with acute or convalescent COVID-19. Sequencing used peripheral blood. CDR3 nucleotides: TGTGCCAGCAGTTTATCGGCAGGGGGCGAGCAGTACTTC. Residues: CASSLSAGGEQYF. The full variable domain, its missing parts supplied by reference TRBV28 and TRBJ2-7, is DVKVTQSSRYLVKRTGEKVFLECVQDMDHENMFWYRQDPGLGLRLIYFSYDVKMKEKGDIPEGYSVSREKKERFSLILESASTNQTSMYLCASSLSAGGEQYFGPGTRLTVT.